A single sample gave rise to the 16 T cell receptor beta chains below, sequenced in a study of human T cells and chemical hapten exposure. Unfractionated whole blood was the source from which total RNA was extracted. From the 5' RACE reads, TCRdb called clonotypes with MiXCR, one entry per CDR3 protein. The profile shows tens of thousands of distinct CDR3 sequences, more than 15% of them singletons. The receptors were sampled from a female donor in good health.

This clonotype has a handful of counts. This chain uses TRBV7-2 with TRBJ1-5; D is possibly TRBD1 (5 bases). V was clipped by 6 bases and J by 0 bases, with 12 bases between them. The CDR3 sequence is 15 residues long. Germline values: CDR1 SGHTA, CDR2 FQGNSA. The CDR3 DNA sequence: TGTGCCAGCAGTTCACAGGACGATAGCAATCAGCCCCAGCATTTT. Residues: CASSSQDDSNQPQHF. Full variable domain (missing parts from reference TRBV7-2 and TRBJ1-5): GAGVSQSPSNKVTEKGKDVELRCDPISGHTALYWYRQSLGQGLEFLIYFQGNSAPDKSGLPSDRFSAERTGGSVSTLTIQRTQQEDSAVYLCASSSQDDSNQPQHFGDGTRLSIL.

This clonotype was detected only a few times. The J gene is TRBJ1-1, the V gene TRBV25-1; D gene unclear. The V and J ends lost 3 bases and 4 bases respectively, with 9 bases between them. Germline CDR1 is MGHDK and CDR2 is SYGVNS. The CDR3 covers 13 residues. The CDR3 coding sequence is TGTGCCAGCAGTGAGCTAAGAGGCACTGAAGCTTTCTTT. Its protein is CASSELRGTEAFF.

A few counts support this clonotype. The chain joins TRBV12-5 to TRBJ2-5; TRBD2 might be the D (6 bases). Trimming took off 2 bases at V and 1 base at J, with 14 bases between the two ends. The CDR3 is made up of 16 amino acids. Germline V CDR1 and CDR2: LGHNT, FRNRAP. CDR3 in amino acids: CASGLSFSGFQETQYF. As DNA, the CDR3 is TGTGCTAGTGGTTTGTCGTTTAGCGGATTCCAAGAGACCCAGTACTTC.

This clonotype came up a few times. The rearrangement links TRBV6-1 to TRBJ2-7, with 11 bases lining up with TRBD2. CDR3 size: 14 residues. The germline gives CDR1 MNHNS, CDR2 SASEGT. Trimming cost V 6 bases and J 7 bases; bases outside gene matches: 8. The CDR3 bases are TGTGCCAGCAGACTAGCGGGAGAGAGTTGGGAGCAGTACTTC. This codes for CASRLAGESWEQYF.

The chain is built from TRBV7-9 and TRBJ2-5; D is possibly TRBD1 or TRBD2 (6 bases each). Per germline, CDR1 SEHNR and CDR2 FQNEAQ (reference sequence). The CDR3 has 14 residues. V lost 5 bases, J lost 4 bases, and 14 bases lay in between. The CDR3 protein is CASSPSGARETQYF. The CDR3 DNA follows: TGTGCCAGCAGCCCGTCGGGGGCGCGAGAGACCCAGTACTTC.

The chain uses TRBV11-1 and TRBJ1-6; D possibly corresponds to TRBD1 (5 bases). V lost 5 bases and J lost 12, with 11 bases in between. Germline values: CDR1 SGHAT, CDR2 FQDESV (reference sequence). This CDR3 is built from 12 residues. CDR3 coding DNA: TGTGCCAGCAGCGAAGGTGGGGGACCCCTCCACTTT. Protein: CASSEGGGPLHF.

This clonotype occurred many times. The chain recombines TRBV10-3 with TRBJ1-5; tentative D call: TRBD1 (5 bases). Deletions cut 8 bases from V and 0 bases from J, with 11 bases between. From germline, CDR1 is ENHRY and CDR2 SYGVKD. The CDR3 has 14 residues. DNA for the CDR3: TGTGCCATCGGAGGGGACTTTAGCAATCAGCCCCAGCATTTT. It encodes CAIGGDFSNQPQHF.

This clonotype came up once. In DNA, the CDR3 is TGTGCCAGCAGCGCTGGACAGCCAGAGGAGCTGTTTTTT. Amino acids: CASSAGQPEELFF. The chain joins TRBV5-4 to TRBJ2-2; D is perhaps TRBD1 (6 bases). Germline CDR1 and CDR2: SGHNT and YYREEE (reference sequence). The length of the CDR3 is 13 residues. The germline V and J ends were trimmed by 4 bases and 10 bases, with 14 bases remaining between them.

This clonotype was observed a few times. This chain links TRBV5-1 with TRBJ2-3, with TRBD2 as a possible D gene (6 bases). V gave up 1 base and J gave up 2 bases, with 11 bases separating them. The CDR3 totals 15 residues. Germline CDR1 and CDR2: SGHRS and YFSETQ. The CDR3 loop reads CASSLTGDLTDTQYF. DNA for the CDR3: TGCGCCAGCAGCTTGACGGGGGACCTCACAGATACGCAGTATTTT. The whole variable domain, remainder taken from reference TRBV5-1 and TRBJ2-3, is KAGVTQTPRYLIKTRGQQVTLSCSPISGHRSVSWYQQTPGQGLQFLFEYFSETQRNKGNFPGRFSGRQFSNSRSEMNVSTLELGDSALYLCASSLTGDLTDTQYFGPGTRLTVL.

The chain joins TRBV5-1 to TRBJ2-5; either TRBD1 or TRBD2 may fit D (6 bases each). The CDR3 length is 13 residues. Germline loops: CDR1 SGHRS, CDR2 YFSETQ. V was trimmed by 2 bases and J by 5 bases, leaving 10 bases between them. The CDR3 sequence: CASSFSGAETQYF. As DNA, the CDR3 is TGCGCCAGCAGCTTTTCGGGGGCGGAGACCCAGTACTTC.

V is TRBV18 and J is TRBJ1-1; D ambiguous. The CDR3 has 16 amino acids. The germline V and J ends were trimmed by 2 bases and 1 base, with 14 bases remaining between them. Germline V lookup: CDR1 KGHSH, CDR2 LQKENI. In DNA form, the CDR3 reads TGTGCCAGCTCACCATTAACAGTGACGACGAACACTGAAGCTTTCTTT. Translation: CASSPLTVTTNTEAFF.

The gene calls are TRBV7-9 and TRBJ2-5; perhaps TRBD1 as D (6 bases). The CDR3 loop spans 13 amino acids. V was clipped by 4 bases and J by 5 bases, with 11 bases between them. Germline CDR1 is SEHNR and CDR2 is FQNEAQ (reference sequence). CDR3 amino acids: CASSSRGPETQYF. The CDR3 nucleotides read TGTGCCAGCAGCTCCAGGGGTCCGGAGACCCAGTACTTC.

This clonotype came up many times. The rearrangement links TRBV5-1 to TRBJ1-1, with D possibly matching TRBD1 (5 bases). CDR3 size: 15 residues. Germline loops: CDR1 SGHRS, CDR2 YFSETQ. Trimming took off 0 bases at V and 6 bases at J, with 15 bases between the two ends. The DNA for the CDR3 is TGCGCCAGCAGCTTGGTTGGGGGAGATTCCGCTGAAGCTTTCTTT. It specifies CASSLVGGDSAEAFF.

This clonotype has just a few counts. The rearrangement joins TRBV5-1 to TRBJ2-5; unclear D gene. CDR1 is SGHRS, CDR2 YFSETQ, per germline. The CDR3 runs to 13 residues. Between the trimmed V and J ends, which lost 4 bases and 3 bases, there was a span of 10 bases. CDR3: CASSLPAEETQYF. CDR3 DNA: TGCGCCAGCAGCCTGCCGGCTGAAGAGACCCAGTACTTC.

The rearrangement links TRBV6-5 to TRBJ1-4; D unresolved. CDR1 is MNHEY and CDR2 is SVGAGI in the germline V gene. The CDR3 is 15 amino acids. The V gene lost 7 bases and the J gene lost 5 bases, with 17 bases spanning the gap. The CDR3 DNA sequence: TGTGCCAGCAAAAAACGCGGGCAGACCAATGAAAAACTGTTTTTT. Amino acids: CASKKRGQTNEKLFF.

The chain has TRBV6-1 and TRBJ2-7; D is uncertain. Germline V gives CDR1 MNHNS, CDR2 SASEGT. The V end lost 2 bases, the J end lost 3 bases, and 5 bases lay between the germline ends. CDR3 size: 12 residues. The CDR3 reads CASSERVYEQYF. The CDR3 DNA is TGTGCCAGCAGTGAACGAGTCTACGAGCAGTACTTC.